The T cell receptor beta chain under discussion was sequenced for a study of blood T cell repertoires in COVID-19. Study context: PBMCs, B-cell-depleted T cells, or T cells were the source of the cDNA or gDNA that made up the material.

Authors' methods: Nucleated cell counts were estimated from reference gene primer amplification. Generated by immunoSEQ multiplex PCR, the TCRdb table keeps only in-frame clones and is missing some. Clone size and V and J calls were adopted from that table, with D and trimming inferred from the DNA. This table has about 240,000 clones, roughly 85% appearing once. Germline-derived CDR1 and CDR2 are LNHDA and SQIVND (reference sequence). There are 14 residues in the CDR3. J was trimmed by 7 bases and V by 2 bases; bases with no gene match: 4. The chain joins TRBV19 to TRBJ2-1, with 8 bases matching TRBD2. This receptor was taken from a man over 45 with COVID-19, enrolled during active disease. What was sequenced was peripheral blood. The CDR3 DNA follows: TGTGCCAGTAGTATATACGGGGGGGAAAATGAGCAGTTCTTC. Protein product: CASSIYGGENEQFF.